This TCR beta chain was captured in a study of T cells after yellow fever vaccination (dated by TCRdb to between 2019 and 2020). About the full investigation: The SMART-Seq v4 Ultra Low Input RNA kit was used to prepare libraries from fractions with low cell numbers. To follow T-cell clones before and after primary and booster YFV17D yellow fever vaccination, bulk TCR alpha and beta repertoires were sequenced over time. Two healthy male donors, one aged 18 to 29 and one aged 30 to 40 years, were included in the cohort. Blood was collected at multiple timepoints before and after primary and secondary immunization, and bulk PBMC replicates and cell subsets were isolated.

Study-wide findings and limitations: A small fraction of clonotypes appeared in both the CD4 and CD8 compartments, likely as a result of convergent recombination. Compared with the primary T-cell response, the secondary T-cell response was faster but weaker, reaching its peak on day 5 rather than on day 15. Most clones expanded after primary vaccination (around 96% of CD4 and approximately 86% of CD8) were re-detected after the booster, suggesting that broad memory maintenance occurred. The study included only a couple of donors, which limits how far the findings can be generalized. Computational filtering was required because FACS-sorted repertoires could contain abundant contaminating clonotypes from the bulk population.

Reads for this sample came from an Illumina NovaSeq 6000. Synthesis of TCR cDNA relied on 5'RACE template switching, a step that introduced a universal primer site along with unique molecular identifiers. cDNA synthesis was primed from both the TCR alpha and TCR beta constant segments. Two PCR steps were used to amplify libraries, with sample barcodes and sequencing adapters being added in the second step. Libraries were sequenced on Illumina HiSeq 2500 (2x100 bp) or NovaSeq (2x150 bp). The authors' analysis ran thus. MIGEC handled demultiplexing of reads and collapsing into UMI consensus sequences, while MiXCR performed V(D)J alignment. Vaccine-responding clonotypes were identified with edgeR using replicate PBMC samples, with FDR below 0.01 and a log2 fold change above 5 up to day 15 being required. Each bulk clonotype received a CD4 or CD8 identity based on whether the sequenced CD4 or CD8 repertoire contained that clonotype at higher abundance. The public sequencing data were trimmed at Q25 with fastp and processed into clonotypes with MiXCR by TCRdb, which kept only in-frame beta chains. Rows are combined by CDR3 protein, so each entry shows the most common genes and DNA. TCRdb, not the original authors, processed these V and J calls. The sample table records a few hundred thousand distinct CDR3 sequences; roughly 3.5% of these occur just once. 23% of the sample is in the top ten clones.

The treatment or condition label for this specimen denotes: live attenuated yellow fever vaccine strain. At every blood-draw timepoint, two biological replicates of bulk PBMCs were collected. A standard Ficoll-Paque protocol was used to isolate PBMCs from peripheral blood. RNA was extracted with TriZol from bulk PBMCs, CD4 and CD8 fractions, and dextramer-positive and dextramer-negative fractions. Concerning this clonotype: The antigen it recognizes is unknown. No much larger clonotype is one base removed from it; base qualities were not supplied.

The CDR3 runs 14 amino acids, cysteine and phenylalanine included. The entry retains the CDR3 DNA only, 42 bases that are in frame from base 1. According to the germline V gene, CDR1 reads MGHRA and CDR2 reads YSYEKL. From V the trimming removes 3 bases and from J it removes 8 bases, while the gene matches leave 5 bases of the junction unaccounted for. This clonotype originated in a man aged 18 to 29 who received the YFV17D yellow fever vaccine. This specimen was PBMCs, taken on the day of the yellow fever booster vaccination. The chain was built from TRBV4-1 and TRBJ2-1; 9 junctional bases match TRBD2. The DNA sequence is as follows: TGCGCCAGCAGCCAGCTAGCGGGGATCGATGAGCAGTTCTTC. This translates into CASSQLAGIDEQFF.